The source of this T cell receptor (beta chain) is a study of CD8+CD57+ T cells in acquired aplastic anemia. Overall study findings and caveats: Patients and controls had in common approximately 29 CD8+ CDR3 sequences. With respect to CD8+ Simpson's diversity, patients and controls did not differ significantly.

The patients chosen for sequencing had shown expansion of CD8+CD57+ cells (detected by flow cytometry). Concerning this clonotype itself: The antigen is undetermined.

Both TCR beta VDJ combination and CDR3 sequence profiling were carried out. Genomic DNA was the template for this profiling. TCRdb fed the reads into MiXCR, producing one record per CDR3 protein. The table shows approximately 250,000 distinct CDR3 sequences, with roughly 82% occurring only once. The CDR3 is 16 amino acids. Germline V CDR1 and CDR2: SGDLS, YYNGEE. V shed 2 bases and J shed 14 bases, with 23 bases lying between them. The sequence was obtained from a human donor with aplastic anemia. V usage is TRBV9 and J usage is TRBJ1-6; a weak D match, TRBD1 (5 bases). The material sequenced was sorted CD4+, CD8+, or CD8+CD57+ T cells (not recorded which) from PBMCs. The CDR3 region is CASSVEVGTTEASLHF. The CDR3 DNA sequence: TGTGCCAGCAGCGTGGAGGTGGGGACCACTGAAGCTTCCCTCCACTTT.